This TCR beta chain was found in a study of cytomegalovirus exposure and HLA in healthy donors. With 60 Vbeta and 13 Jbeta primers, the PCR was carried out. The repertoire was sequenced with immunoSEQ multiplex PCR; TCRdb's copy has only in-frame clones and lacks some. The top ten clones hold 2.3% of a sample with approximately 150,000 clones, 75% to 90% of them seen once. V was clipped by 3 bases and J by 4 bases, with 4 bases between them. This CDR3 comprises 11 residues. Germline V CDR1 and CDR2: SGHDT, YYEEEE. V and J are TRBV5-6 and TRBJ1-2; D uncertain. The receptor comes from a male donor in good health and CMV-seronegative. Sequences were obtained from PBMCs. CDR3 protein: CASSSSYGYTF. Written as DNA, the CDR3 is TGTGCCAGCAGCTCGTCCTATGGCTACACCTTC.